The text below deals with one TCR beta chain. Its antigen is not known. The data derive from a study of monozygotic twins with inflammatory bowel disease. Whole-study findings and limits: Against healthy co-twins, IBD patients had lower TCRbeta diversity (measured by inverse Simpson).

Every TCR library drew on about 3.5 ug of total RNA. Each sample's cDNA came from eight separate reactions. UMIs with a 6-nucleotide sample barcode were added by template switching. TCRdb re-analyzed the 5' RACE reads; it lists each CDR3 protein once, without DNA. Across approximately 330,000 distinct CDR3 sequences, the top ten clones capture around 2% of the sample. This sequence was found in a human donor with ulcerative colitis or Crohn's disease, or a healthy co-twin of an affected twin (not recorded which). The sequenced sample consisted of blood.

The chain's CDR3 is CASSQDAAVPTDTQYF. The gene calls are TRBV4-3 and TRBJ2-3; absent DNA, TCRdb's TRBD2 call cannot be checked. Germline V gene data show CDR1 as LGHNA and CDR2 as YSLEER. There are 16 residues in the CDR3.